This T cell receptor beta chain was obtained from a study of Ad26.COV2.S vaccination and SARS-CoV-2 variants. Overall study: The Ad26.COV2.S arm of the COV1001 trial was where the donor was placed. Recipients of Ad26.COV2.S got it intramuscularly, once or twice 56 days apart. Study outcomes and limitations: Participants given vaccine showed non-spike TCR breadth similar to that of placebo recipients. CD8+ and CD4+ T cells specific for spike reportedly responded with substantial breadth after vaccination.

The data were produced by immunoSEQ multiplex PCR, yet TCRdb's version contains in-frame clones alone and is incomplete. Found here are over 450,000 clones, roughly nine tenths of them singletons; the top ten hold about 1.7%. The CDR3 length is 14 residues. Trimming left V 0 bases short and J 4 bases short, with 9 bases between. Germline V CDR1 and CDR2: SGHAT, FQNNGV. Concerning this clone: Antigen: not known.

The treatment is: roughly 19 received Ad26.COV2.S at low or high dose, single or two shots; roughly five received placebo; per-sample allocation not given. Sampling occurred on day 63 after the first vaccine or placebo injection. The source was peripheral blood, collected in a trial of Ad26.COV2.S vaccine versus placebo. The TCR originated in a person aged 18-60 years who received the Ad26.COV2.S COVID-19 vaccine or a placebo. This rearrangement joins TRBV11-2 to TRBJ1-1; D is unclear. Written as DNA, the CDR3 is TGTGCCAGCAGCTTAGAGAGACACCTCACTGAAGCTTTCTTT. This encodes CASSLERHLTEAFF.